This note documents a single T cell receptor (beta chain) sequence. The CDR3 sequence is 15 residues long. Germline V lookup: CDR1 MNHNS, CDR2 SASEGT. V gave up 1 base and J gave up 6 bases; unmatched junction bases: 4. The repertoire was sequenced with immunoSEQ multiplex PCR; TCRdb's copy has only in-frame clones and lacks some. Here the sample spans under 300,000 clones, 82% being singletons. The record originates from a study of blood T cell repertoires in COVID-19. Looking at the study overall: The study drew acute and convalescent COVID-19 samples from the United States, Italy and Spain. Sources were T cells, B-cell-depleted T cells, or PBMCs; the material itself was cDNA or gDNA.

Sequenced material: peripheral blood. The receptor was derived from a woman aged 18-30 years with acute or convalescent COVID-19. The chain carries TRBV6-1 and TRBJ2-1; TRBD2 matches at 9 bases. The CDR3 region is CASSEGSSGTNEQFF. DNA of the CDR3: TGTGCCAGCAGTGAAGGCTCTAGCGGGACCAATGAGCAGTTCTTC.